This TCR beta chain was obtained from a study of blood T cell repertoires in COVID-19. Study summary: The United States, Italy and Spain supplied acute and convalescent COVID-19 samples. The cDNA or gDNA used as material had been derived from T cells, B-cell-depleted T cells, or PBMCs.

This clone was observed at least ten times. Produced via immunoSEQ multiplex PCR; TCRdb's table is partial and in-frame only. Here the sample spans more than 400,000 clones, 80% to 90% being singletons. This CDR3 comprises 14 residues. Germline V CDR1 and CDR2: MNHEY, SVGAGI. J was trimmed by 5 bases and V by 6 bases; bases with no gene match: 7. The chain uses TRBV6-5 and TRBJ2-7, with 10 bases that match TRBD1. This receptor was obtained from a human donor in a cohort sampled during active COVID-19. Sequences were obtained from peripheral blood. In DNA form, the CDR3 reads TGTGCCAGCAGCTCGGGACAGGGGAGGAACGAGCAGTACTTC. It codes for CASSSGQGRNEQYF.